This T cell receptor (beta chain) was sequenced for a study of blood T cell repertoires in COVID-19. At the level of the study: Whether acute or convalescent, the COVID-19 samples came from the United States, Italy and Spain. PBMCs, B-cell-depleted T cells, or T cells were the source of the cDNA or gDNA that made up the material.

Seattle-derived patients entered the study during active infection and were followed longitudinally. Study processing details: Amplified reference gene primers provided the basis for estimating nucleated cell counts. The data were produced by immunoSEQ multiplex PCR, yet TCRdb's version contains in-frame clones alone and is incomplete. Clonal size and the V and J genes are those of that table, whereas D and trimming came from the DNA. The table shows 400,000 or so clones, with 70% to 90% occurring only once. This CDR3 region has 17 residues. The V and J ends lost 0 bases and 4 bases, in that order; junction bases with no gene match: 2. Germline V gives CDR1 SGHNT, CDR2 YYREEE (reference sequence).

The sequence was collected from a man aged 18 to 29 with COVID-19, enrolled during active disease. The sequenced material came from peripheral blood. The chain joins TRBV5-4 to TRBJ2-6; 12 nucleotides line up with TRBD1. The CDR3, as DNA: TGTGCCAGCAGCTTGGGGGACAGGGGGCAAGGGGCCAACGTCCTGACTTTC. Translated: CASSLGDRGQGANVLTF.